This T cell receptor beta chain was identified in a study of shared clonotypes between healthy human individuals. In the study overall: CD4 naive cells filled three plates per donor, CD4 memory three, CD8 naive two and CD8 memory one.

V was clipped by 2 bases and J by 0 bases, with 8 bases between them. This CDR3 is built from 15 residues. Germline V CDR1 and CDR2: MNHEY, SVGAGI. A note on this clone: Its antigen remains unknown.

Study-wide points: Collection of samples was limited to blood; tissue repertoires likely differ.

Using immunoSEQ multiplex PCR, the repertoire was profiled, and TCRdb retains in-frame clones only, with some absent. The table records roughly 1.4 million clones, about 98.5% of them present only once. Specimen: naive CD4+ T cells sorted from blood. The subset here: CD45RA+ positively selected. The V gene is TRBV6-5, the J gene TRBJ1-3; no clear D. The clonotype was recovered from a man aged 25 to 45 in good health. CDR3 nucleotide sequence: TGTGCCAGCAGTTACACAAAAGTCTCTGGAAACACCATATATTTT. Translation: CASSYTKVSGNTIYF.